The 2 T cell receptor beta chains presented below share a single source sample, sequenced in a study of OX40 agonist ivuxolimab in advanced cancers. The assay was immunoSEQ multiplex PCR, and TCRdb's table has in-frame clones only and misses some. Altogether more than 65,000 clones are present, 75% to 85% being singletons, with the ten largest covering 1.1%. The specimen was CD4+ or CD8+ T cells sorted from blood, collected in a trial of the OX40 agonist ivuxolimab. These receptors were collected from an adult with an advanced solid tumor such as melanoma, head and neck, liver or kidney cancer.

The V gene is TRBV2, the J gene TRBJ1-1, with 8 bases that match TRBD1. Germline V gene lookup returns CDR1 SNHLY and CDR2 FYNNEI. Losses at the gene ends were 6 bases for V and 6 bases for J; bases not matched to a gene: 6. The CDR3 extends over 13 amino acids. CDR3 residues: CASSGTGRSEAFF. The CDR3 nucleotides read TGTGCCAGCAGCGGGACAGGCCGGTCTGAAGCTTTCTTT.

V usage is TRBV7-2 and J usage is TRBJ1-5; 7 bases are shared with TRBD1. CDR1 is SGHTA and CDR2 is FQGNSA in the germline V gene. The CDR3 has 15 amino acids. V was clipped by 5 bases and J by 2 bases; unmatched bases: 6. CDR3 residues: CASSGGTVRNQPQHF. As DNA, the CDR3 is TGTGCCAGCAGCGGAGGGACAGTCCGCAATCAGCCCCAGCATTTT.